This T cell receptor beta chain was recorded in a study of blood T cell repertoires in COVID-19. This clone was seen a handful of times. Data came from immunoSEQ multiplex PCR; TCRdb stores just in-frame clones and leaves some out. The sample has under 200,000 clones, about 88% seen once. Trimming took 3 bases from V and 4 from J; bases not matched to a gene: 2. Germline CDR1 is SGHTA and CDR2 is FQGNSA. The CDR3 covers 14 residues. The sequence came from a man in his 60s with COVID-19, enrolled during active disease. The sequenced sample was peripheral blood. The rearrangement uses TRBV7-2 and TRBJ1-4, with 7 bases fitting TRBD1. The CDR3 region is CASSLTGLNEKLFF. CDR3 nucleotides: TGTGCCAGCAGCTTGACAGGGCTTAATGAAAAACTGTTTTTT.